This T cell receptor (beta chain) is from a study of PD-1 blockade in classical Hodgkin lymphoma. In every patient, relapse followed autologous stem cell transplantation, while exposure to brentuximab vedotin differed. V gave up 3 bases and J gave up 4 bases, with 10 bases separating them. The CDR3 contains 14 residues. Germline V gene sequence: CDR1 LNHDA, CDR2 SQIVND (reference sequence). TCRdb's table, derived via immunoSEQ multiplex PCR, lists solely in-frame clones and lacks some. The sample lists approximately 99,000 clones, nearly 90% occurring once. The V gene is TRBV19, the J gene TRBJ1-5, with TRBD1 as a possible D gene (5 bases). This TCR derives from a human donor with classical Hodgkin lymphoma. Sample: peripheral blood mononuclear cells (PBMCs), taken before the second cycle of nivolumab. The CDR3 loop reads CASSILGPNQPQHF. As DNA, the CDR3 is TGTGCCAGTAGTATCTTGGGGCCAAATCAGCCCCAGCATTTT.